Included here is one T cell receptor beta chain sequence, with context. The target antigen is unknown. Germline values: CDR1 SGDLS, CDR2 YYNGEE. V shed 4 bases and J shed 3 bases, with 13 bases lying between them. This CDR3 comprises 14 residues. The data are from a study of cytomegalovirus exposure and HLA in healthy donors. Some clones are missing from TCRdb's copy, which holds only in-frame ones; the method was immunoSEQ multiplex PCR. The table records tens of thousands of clones, approximately 88% of them present only once. The donors formed part of the roughly 120-subject validation cohort, distinct from the roughly 620-subject first cohort. Study-level points and caveats: Most sequenced TCRs were rare (though some public TCRs occurred in many donors).

This chain joins TRBV9 and TRBJ1-1; D is uncertain. Sequenced sample: PBMCs. This TCR derives from a woman between 18 and 29 years old in good health and CMV-seropositive. This chain's CDR3 is CASSTSSWDTEAFF. The CDR3 region has the DNA TGTGCCAGCAGCACTAGTTCTTGGGACACTGAAGCTTTCTTT.